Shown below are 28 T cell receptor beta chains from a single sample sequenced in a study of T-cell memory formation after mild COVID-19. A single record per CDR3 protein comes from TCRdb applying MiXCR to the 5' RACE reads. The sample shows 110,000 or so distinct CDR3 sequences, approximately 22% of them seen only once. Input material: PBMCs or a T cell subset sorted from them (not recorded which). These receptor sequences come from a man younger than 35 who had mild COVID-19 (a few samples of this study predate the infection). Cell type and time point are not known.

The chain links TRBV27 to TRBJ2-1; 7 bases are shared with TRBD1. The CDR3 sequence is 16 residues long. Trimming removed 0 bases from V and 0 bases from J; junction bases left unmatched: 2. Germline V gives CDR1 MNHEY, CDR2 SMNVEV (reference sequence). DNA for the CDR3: TGTGCCAGCAGTTTATCGACAGGGAGCTCCTACAATGAGCAGTTCTTC. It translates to CASSLSTGSSYNEQFF.

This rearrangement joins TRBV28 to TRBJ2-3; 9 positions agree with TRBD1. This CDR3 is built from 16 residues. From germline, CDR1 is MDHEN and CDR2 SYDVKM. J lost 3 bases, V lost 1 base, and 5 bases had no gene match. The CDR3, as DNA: TGTGCCAGCAGTTTATATACAGGGACAGGGACAGATACGCAGTATTTT. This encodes CASSLYTGTGTDTQYF.

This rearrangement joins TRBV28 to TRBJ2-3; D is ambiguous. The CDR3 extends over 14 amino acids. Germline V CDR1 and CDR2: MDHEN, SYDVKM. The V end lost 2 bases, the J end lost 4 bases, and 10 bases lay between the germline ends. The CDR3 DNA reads TGTGCCAGCAGTTTAGTACCGGGCCCAGATACGCAGTATTTT. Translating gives CASSLVPGPDTQYF.

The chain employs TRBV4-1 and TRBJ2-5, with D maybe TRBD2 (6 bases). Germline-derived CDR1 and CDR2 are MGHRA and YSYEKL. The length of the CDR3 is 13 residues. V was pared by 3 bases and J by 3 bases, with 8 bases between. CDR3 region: CASSQWGEETQYF. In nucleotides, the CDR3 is TGCGCCAGCAGCCAGTGGGGGGAAGAGACCCAGTACTTC.

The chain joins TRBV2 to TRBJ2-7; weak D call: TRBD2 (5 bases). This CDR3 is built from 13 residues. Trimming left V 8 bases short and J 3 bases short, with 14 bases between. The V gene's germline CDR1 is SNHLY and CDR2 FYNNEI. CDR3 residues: CASGVGRDYEQYV. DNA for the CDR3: TGTGCCAGCGGAGTAGGCCGGGACTACGAGCAGTACGTC.

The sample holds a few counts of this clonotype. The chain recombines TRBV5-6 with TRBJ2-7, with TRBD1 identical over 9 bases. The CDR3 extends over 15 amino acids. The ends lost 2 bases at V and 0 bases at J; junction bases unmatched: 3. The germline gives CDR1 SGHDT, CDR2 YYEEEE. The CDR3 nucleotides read TGTGCCAGCAGCTTCGGACAGGGGAGCTCCTACGAGCAGTACGTC. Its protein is CASSFGQGSSYEQYV.

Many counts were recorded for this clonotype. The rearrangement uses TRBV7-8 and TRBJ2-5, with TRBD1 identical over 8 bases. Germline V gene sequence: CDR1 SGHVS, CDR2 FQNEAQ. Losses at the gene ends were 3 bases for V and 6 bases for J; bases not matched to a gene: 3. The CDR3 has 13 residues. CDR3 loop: CASSFGQGKTQYF. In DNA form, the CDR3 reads TGTGCCAGCAGCTTTGGACAGGGAAAGACCCAGTACTTC.

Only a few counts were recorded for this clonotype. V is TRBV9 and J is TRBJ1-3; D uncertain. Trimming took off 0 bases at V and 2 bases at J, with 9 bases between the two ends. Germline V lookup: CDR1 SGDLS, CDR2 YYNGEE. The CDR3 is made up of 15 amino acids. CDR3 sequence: CASSVEVGAGNTIYF. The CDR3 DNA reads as TGTGCCAGCAGCGTAGAGGTCGGGGCTGGAAACACCATATATTTT. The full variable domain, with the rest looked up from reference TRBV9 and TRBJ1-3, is DSGVTQTPKHLITATGQRVTLRCSPRSGDLSVYWYQQSLDQGLQFLIQYYNGEERAKGNILERFSAQQFPDLHSELNLSSLELGDSALYFCASSVEVGAGNTIYFGEGSWLTVV.

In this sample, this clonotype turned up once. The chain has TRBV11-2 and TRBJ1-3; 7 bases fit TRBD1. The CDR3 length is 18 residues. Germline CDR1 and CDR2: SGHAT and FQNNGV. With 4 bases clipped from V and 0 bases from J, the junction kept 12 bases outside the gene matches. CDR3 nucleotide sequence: TGTGCCAGCAGCTCCCCGGGACAGTTAAAATCCTCTGGAAACACCATATATTTT. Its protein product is CASSSPGQLKSSGNTIYF.

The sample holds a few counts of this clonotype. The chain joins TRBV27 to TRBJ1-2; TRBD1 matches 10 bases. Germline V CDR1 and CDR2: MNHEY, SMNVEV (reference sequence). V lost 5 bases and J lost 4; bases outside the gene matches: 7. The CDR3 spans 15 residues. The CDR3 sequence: CASSLTTGGVYGYTF. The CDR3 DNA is TGTGCCAGCAGTCTAACGACAGGGGGCGTCTATGGCTACACCTTC.

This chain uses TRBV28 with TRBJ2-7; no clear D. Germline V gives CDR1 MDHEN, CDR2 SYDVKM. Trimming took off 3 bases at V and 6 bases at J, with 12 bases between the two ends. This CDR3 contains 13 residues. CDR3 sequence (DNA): TGTGCCAGCAGTTTGACCGGCACTTCCGAGCAGTACGTC. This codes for CASSLTGTSEQYV.

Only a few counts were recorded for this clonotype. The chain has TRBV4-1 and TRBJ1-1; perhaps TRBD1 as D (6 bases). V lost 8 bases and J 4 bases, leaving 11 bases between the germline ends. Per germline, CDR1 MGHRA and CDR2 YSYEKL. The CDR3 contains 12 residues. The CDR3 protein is CASGRGVTEAFF. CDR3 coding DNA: TGCGCCAGCGGCAGGGGCGTCACTGAAGCTTTCTTT.

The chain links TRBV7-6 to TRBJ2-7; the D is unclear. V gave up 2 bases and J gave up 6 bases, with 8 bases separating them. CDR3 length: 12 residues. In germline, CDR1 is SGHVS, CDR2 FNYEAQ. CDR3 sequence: CASSLIGFEQYF. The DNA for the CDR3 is TGTGCCAGCAGCTTAATAGGGTTCGAGCAGTACTTC.

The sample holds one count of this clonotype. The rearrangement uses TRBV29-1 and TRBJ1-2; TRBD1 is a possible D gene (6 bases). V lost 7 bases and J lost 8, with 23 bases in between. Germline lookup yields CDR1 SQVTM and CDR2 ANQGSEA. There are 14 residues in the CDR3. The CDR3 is CSAGPLVGARGYTF. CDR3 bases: TGCAGCGCTGGGCCCCTGGTGGGGGCTCGGGGCTACACCTTC.

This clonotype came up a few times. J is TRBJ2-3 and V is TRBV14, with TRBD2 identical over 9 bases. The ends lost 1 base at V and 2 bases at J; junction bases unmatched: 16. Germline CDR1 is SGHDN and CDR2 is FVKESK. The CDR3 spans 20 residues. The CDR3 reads CASSQAILSLAGPHTDTQYF. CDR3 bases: TGTGCCAGCAGCCAAGCTATACTAAGCCTAGCGGGGCCCCACACAGATACGCAGTATTTT.

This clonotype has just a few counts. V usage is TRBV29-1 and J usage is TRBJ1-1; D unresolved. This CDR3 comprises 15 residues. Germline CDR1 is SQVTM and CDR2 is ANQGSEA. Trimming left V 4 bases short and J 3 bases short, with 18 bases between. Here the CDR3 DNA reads TGCAGCGTTGGACCCACTGGGGTGGCGTACACTGAAGCTTTCTTT. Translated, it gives CSVGPTGVAYTEAFF.

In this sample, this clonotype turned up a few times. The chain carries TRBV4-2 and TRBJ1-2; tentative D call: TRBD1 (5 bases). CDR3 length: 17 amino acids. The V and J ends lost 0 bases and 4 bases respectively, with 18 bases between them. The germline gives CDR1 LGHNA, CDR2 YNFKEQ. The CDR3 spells CASSQEVSGAPGYGYTF. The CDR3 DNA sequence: TGTGCCAGCAGCCAAGAAGTAAGCGGGGCCCCTGGCTATGGCTACACCTTC.

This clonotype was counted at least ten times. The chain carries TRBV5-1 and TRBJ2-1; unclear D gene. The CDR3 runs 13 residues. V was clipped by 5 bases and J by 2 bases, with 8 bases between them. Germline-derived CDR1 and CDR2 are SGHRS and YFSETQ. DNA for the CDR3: TGCGCCAGCAGGTGGGTCCCCTACAATGAGCAGTTCTTC. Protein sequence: CASRWVPYNEQFF.

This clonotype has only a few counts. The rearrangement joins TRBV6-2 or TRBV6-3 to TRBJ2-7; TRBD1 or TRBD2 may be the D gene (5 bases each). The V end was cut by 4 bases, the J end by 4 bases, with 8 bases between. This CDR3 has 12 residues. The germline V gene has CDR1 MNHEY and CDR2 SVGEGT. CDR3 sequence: CASSSGPYEQYF. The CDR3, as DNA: TGTGCCAGCAGTTCGGGGCCTTACGAGCAGTACTTC.

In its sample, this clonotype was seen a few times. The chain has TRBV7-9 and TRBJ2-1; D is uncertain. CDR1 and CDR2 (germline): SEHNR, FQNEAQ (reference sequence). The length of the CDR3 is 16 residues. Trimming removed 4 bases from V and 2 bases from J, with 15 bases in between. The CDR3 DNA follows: TGTGCCAGCAGCTCAATGAACCAGTGGCCCTACAATGAGCAGTTCTTC. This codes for CASSSMNQWPYNEQFF. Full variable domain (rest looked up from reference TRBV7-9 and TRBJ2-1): DTGVSQNPRHKITKRGQNVTFRCDPISEHNRLYWYRQTLGQGPEFLTYFQNEAQLEKSRLLSDRFSAERPKGSFSTLEIQRTEQGDSAMYLCASSSMNQWPYNEQFFGPGTRLTVL.

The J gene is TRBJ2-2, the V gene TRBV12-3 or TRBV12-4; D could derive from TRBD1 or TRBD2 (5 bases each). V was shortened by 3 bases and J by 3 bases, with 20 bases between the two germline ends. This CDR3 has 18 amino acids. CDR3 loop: CASSLSSYGGVDTGELFF. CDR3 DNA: TGTGCCAGCAGTTTGAGTTCGTATGGGGGAGTGGACACCGGGGAGCTGTTTTTT.

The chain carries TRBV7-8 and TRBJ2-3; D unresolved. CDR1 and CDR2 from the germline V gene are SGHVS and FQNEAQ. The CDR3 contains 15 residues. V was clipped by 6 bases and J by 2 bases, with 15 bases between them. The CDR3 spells CASRKVAWVTDTQYF. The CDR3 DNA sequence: TGTGCCAGCAGAAAAGTAGCCTGGGTCACAGATACGCAGTATTTT.

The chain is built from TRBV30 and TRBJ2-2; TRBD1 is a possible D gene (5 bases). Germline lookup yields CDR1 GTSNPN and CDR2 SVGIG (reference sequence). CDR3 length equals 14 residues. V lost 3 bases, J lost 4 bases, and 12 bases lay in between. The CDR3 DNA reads TGTGCCTGGAGCCCCAGGGTGACCACCGGGGAGCTGTTTTTT. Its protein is CAWSPRVTTGELFF. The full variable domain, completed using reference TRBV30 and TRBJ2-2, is SQTIHQWPATLVQPVGSPLSLECTVEGTSNPNLYWYRQAAGRGLQLLFYSVGIGQISSEVPQNLSASRPQDRQFILSSKKLLLSDSGFYLCAWSPRVTTGELFFGEGSRLTVL.

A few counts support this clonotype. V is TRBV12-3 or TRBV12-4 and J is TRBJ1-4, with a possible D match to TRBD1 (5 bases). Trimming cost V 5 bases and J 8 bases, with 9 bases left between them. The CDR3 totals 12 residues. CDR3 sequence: CASSLDTEKLFF. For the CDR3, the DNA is TGTGCCAGCAGTCTGGACACCGAAAAACTGTTTTTT.

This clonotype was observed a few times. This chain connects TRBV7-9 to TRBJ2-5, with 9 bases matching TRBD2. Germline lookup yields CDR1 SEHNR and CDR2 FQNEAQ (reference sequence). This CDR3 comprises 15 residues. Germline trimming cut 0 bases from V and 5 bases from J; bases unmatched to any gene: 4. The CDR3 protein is CASSLASAGGETQYF. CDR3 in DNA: TGTGCCAGCAGCTTAGCTTCAGCGGGGGGCGAGACCCAGTACTTC.

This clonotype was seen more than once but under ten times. CDR3 region: CASSFPGGLNNEQFF. The CDR3 DNA follows: TGTGCCAGCAGCTTCCCAGGGGGACTAAACAATGAGCAGTTCTTC. The genes are TRBV7-2 and TRBJ2-1; D tentatively fits TRBD1 or TRBD2 (7 bases each). The germline V and J ends were trimmed by 3 bases and 5 bases, with 14 bases remaining between them. Germline V gene data show CDR1 as SGHTA and CDR2 as FQGNSA. CDR3 size: 15 residues.

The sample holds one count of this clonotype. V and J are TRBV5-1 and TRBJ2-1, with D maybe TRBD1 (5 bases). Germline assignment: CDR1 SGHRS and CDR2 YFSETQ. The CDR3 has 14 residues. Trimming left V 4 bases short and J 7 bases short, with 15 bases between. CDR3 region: CASSVTAPANEQFF. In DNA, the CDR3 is TGCGCCAGCAGCGTGACAGCTCCTGCGAATGAGCAGTTCTTC.

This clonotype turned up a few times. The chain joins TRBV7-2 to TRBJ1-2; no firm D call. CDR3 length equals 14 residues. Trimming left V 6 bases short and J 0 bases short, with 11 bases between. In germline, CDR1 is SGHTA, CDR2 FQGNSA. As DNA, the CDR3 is TGTGCCAGCAGGTGGCAGGAGGCTAACTATGGCTACACCTTC. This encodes CASRWQEANYGYTF.